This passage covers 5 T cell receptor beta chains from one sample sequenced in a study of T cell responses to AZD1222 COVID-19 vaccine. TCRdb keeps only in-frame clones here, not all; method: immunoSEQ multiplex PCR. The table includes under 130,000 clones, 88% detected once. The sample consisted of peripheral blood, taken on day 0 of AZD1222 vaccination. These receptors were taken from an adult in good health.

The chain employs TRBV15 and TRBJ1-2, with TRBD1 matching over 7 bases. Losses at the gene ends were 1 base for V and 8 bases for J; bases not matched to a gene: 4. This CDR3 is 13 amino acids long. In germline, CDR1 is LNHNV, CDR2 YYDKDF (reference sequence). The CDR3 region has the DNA TGTGCCACCAGCAGAGCAGGGGGTGGAGGCTACACCTTC. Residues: CATSRAGGGGYTF.

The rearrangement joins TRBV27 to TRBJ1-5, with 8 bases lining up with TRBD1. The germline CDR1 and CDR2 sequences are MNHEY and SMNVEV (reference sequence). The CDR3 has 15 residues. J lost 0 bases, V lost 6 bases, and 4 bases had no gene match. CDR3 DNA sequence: TGTGCCAGCAGGCCGACAGGGGTTAGCAATCAGCCCCAGCATTTT. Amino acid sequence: CASRPTGVSNQPQHF.

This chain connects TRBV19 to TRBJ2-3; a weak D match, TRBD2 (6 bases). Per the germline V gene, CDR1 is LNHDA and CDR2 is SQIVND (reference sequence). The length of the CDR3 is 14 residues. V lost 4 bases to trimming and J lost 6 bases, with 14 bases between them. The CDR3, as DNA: TGTGCCAGTAGTAGCGGGGCCGCGGGGGATACGCAGTATTTT. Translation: CASSSGAAGDTQYF. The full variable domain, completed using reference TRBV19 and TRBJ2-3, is DGGITQSPKYLFRKEGQNVTLSCEQNLNHDAMYWYRQDPGQGLRLIYYSQIVNDFQKGDIAEGYSVSREKKESFPLTVTSAQKNPTAFYLCASSSGAAGDTQYFGPGTRLTVL.

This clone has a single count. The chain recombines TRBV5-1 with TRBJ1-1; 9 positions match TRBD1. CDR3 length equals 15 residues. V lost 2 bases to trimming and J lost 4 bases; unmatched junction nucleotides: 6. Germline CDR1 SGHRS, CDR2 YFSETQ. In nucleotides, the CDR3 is TGCGCCAGCAGCTTTAGGACAGGGGTATTCACTGAAGCTTTCTTT. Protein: CASSFRTGVFTEAFF.

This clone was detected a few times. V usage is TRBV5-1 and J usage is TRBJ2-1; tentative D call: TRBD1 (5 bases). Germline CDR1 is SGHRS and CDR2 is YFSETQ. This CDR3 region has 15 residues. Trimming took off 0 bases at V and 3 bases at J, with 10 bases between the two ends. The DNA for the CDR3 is TGCGCCAGCAGCTTGGAAGTAGGGGACTACAATGAGCAGTTCTTC. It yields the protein CASSLEVGDYNEQFF. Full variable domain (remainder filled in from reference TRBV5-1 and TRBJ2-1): KAGVTQTPRYLIKTRGQQVTLSCSPISGHRSVSWYQQTPGQGLQFLFEYFSETQRNKGNFPGRFSGRQFSNSRSEMNVSTLELGDSALYLCASSLEVGDYNEQFFGPGTRLTVL.